Given below is one T cell receptor (beta chain) in context. Only in-frame clones appear in the TCRdb table, and some are missing; sequencing was by immunoSEQ multiplex PCR. The sample has some 59,000 clones; approximately 94% are singletons. This record comes from a study of preoperative IRX-2 immunotherapy in early breast cancer. The ends were cut back, 5 bases at V and 8 bases at J, with 17 bases in the middle. Looked up from germline, CDR1 is SGHTA and CDR2 is FQGTGA. The CDR3 loop spans 14 amino acids. The treatment here: preoperative locoregional IRX-2 cytokine immunotherapy. Patients received preoperative, locoregional IRX-2 cytokine immunotherapy in a phase Ib study.

The sample was collected from a patient treated with IRX-2 immunotherapy. The clonotype was recovered from a human donor with breast cancer. This chain joins TRBV7-3 and TRBJ2-3; D perhaps matches TRBD2 (6 bases). As DNA, the CDR3 is TGTGCCAGCAGCCTGGTCCCATCCGGGGGTACGCAGTATTTT. Translation gives CASSLVPSGGTQYF.